What follows are 23 T cell receptor beta chains derived from one specimen sequenced in a study of lymphopenia after photon versus proton radiotherapy. Assay used: immunoSEQ multiplex PCR; TCRdb lists only in-frame clones, some missing. The sample includes about 37,000 clones, about 83% of them seen just once. Sequenced here: peripheral blood, sampled from a patient treated with photon-based radiotherapy. The receptors here all came from a man in his forties or fifties with gastric cancer.

The chain joins TRBV18 to TRBJ2-7; 8 bases are shared with TRBD1. Germline CDR1 KGHSH, CDR2 LQKENI. The CDR3 has 16 residues. Trimming took 2 bases from V and 1 from J; bases not matched to a gene: 7. The CDR3: CASSPLDRARSYEQYF. As DNA, the CDR3 is TGTGCCAGCTCACCATTGGACAGGGCCCGGTCCTACGAGCAGTACTTC.

The chain combines TRBV7-3 with TRBJ2-2; 8 bases match TRBD2. In germline, CDR1 is SGHTA, CDR2 FQGTGA. CDR3 length equals 17 residues. Losses at the gene ends were 5 bases for V and 0 bases for J; bases not matched to a gene: 8. The CDR3: CASSPTLAGPNTGELFF. In DNA, the CDR3 is TGTGCCAGCAGCCCTACCCTAGCGGGTCCGAACACCGGGGAGCTGTTTTTT.

The V and J genes are TRBV6-1 and TRBJ1-1; possible D gene TRBD1, 5 bases. The V gene lost 2 bases and the J gene lost 10 bases, with 8 bases spanning the gap. The CDR3 has 11 residues. CDR1 is MNHNS, CDR2 SASEGT, per germline. CDR3 region: CASSEMGGAFF. In DNA form, the CDR3 reads TGTGCCAGCAGTGAAATGGGGGGAGCTTTCTTT.

The J gene is TRBJ2-3, the V gene TRBV2; no definite D call. CDR3 length equals 15 residues. V was pared by 1 base and J by 1 base, with 9 bases between. Germline values: CDR1 SNHLY, CDR2 FYNNEI. This CDR3 reads CASSEGGLGTDTQYF. CDR3 in DNA: TGTGCCAGCAGTGAAGGTGGGCTTGGCACAGATACGCAGTATTTT.

Remarks on this clone: At one boundary the junction diverges from the germline segment, which might be a read error. This chain links TRBV4-1 with TRBJ2-1, with D perhaps being TRBD1 or TRBD2 (5 bases each). This CDR3 comprises 18 residues. Germline assignment: CDR1 MGHRA and CDR2 YSYEKL. The CDR3 protein is CASTQRGDYSLSYNEQFF. CDR3 DNA sequence: TGCGCCAGCACCCAAAGGGGCGACTATTCGCTGTCCTACAATGAGCAGTTCTTC.

The chain recombines TRBV27 with TRBJ1-4; 9 bases fit TRBD1. The length of the CDR3 is 14 residues. Germline assignment: CDR1 MNHEY and CDR2 SMNVEV (reference sequence). The V gene end was trimmed by 4 bases and the J gene end by 8 bases; junction bases not matched to a gene: 5. The CDR3, as DNA: TGTGCCAGCAGTTCCGGACAGGGGAGAGAAAAACTGTTTTTT. The encoded protein is CASSSGQGREKLFF. Complete variable domain (other parts from reference TRBV27 and TRBJ1-4): EAQVTQNPRYLITVTGKKLTVTCSQNMNHEYMSWYRQDPGLGLRQIYYSMNVEVTDKGDVPEGYKVSRKEKRNFPLILESPSPNQTSLYFCASSSGQGREKLFFGSGTQLSVL.

J is TRBJ2-2 and V is TRBV11-1; 7 bases map to TRBD1. CDR1 is SGHAT and CDR2 is FQDESV in the germline V gene (reference sequence). This CDR3 has 16 amino acids. V shed 5 bases, J shed 2 bases, and the junction held 8 bases outside the gene matches. In nucleotides, the CDR3 is TGTGCCAGCAGCCCCGGGACAGTTGATAACACCGGGGAGCTGTTTTTT. The encoded protein is CASSPGTVDNTGELFF.

The genes are TRBV27 and TRBJ2-3; 8 bases map to TRBD2. CDR3 length: 15 residues. Trimming cost V 9 bases and J 3 bases; bases outside gene matches: 11. The germline gives CDR1 MNHEY, CDR2 SMNVEV (reference sequence). The CDR3 here is CASAFRGGLTDTQYF. CDR3 nucleotides: TGTGCCAGTGCGTTCCGGGGGGGTCTAACAGATACGCAGTATTTT.

This clone appeared a few times. The chain uses TRBV11-2 and TRBJ2-3; 7 bases align to TRBD1. This CDR3 is 13 amino acids long. V lost 6 bases and J lost 4; bases outside the gene matches: 4. Germline CDR1 is SGHAT and CDR2 is FQNNGV. CDR3 protein: CASSSQGADTQYF. The CDR3 DNA is TGTGCCAGCAGTTCTCAGGGGGCAGATACGCAGTATTTT. Variable domain in full (rest from reference TRBV11-2 and TRBJ2-3): EAGVAQSPRYKIIEKRQSVAFWCNPISGHATLYWYQQILGQGPKLLIQFQNNGVVDDSQLPKDRFSAERLKGVDSTLKIQPAKLEDSAVYLCASSSQGADTQYFGPGTRLTVL.

The rearrangement joins TRBV7-3 to TRBJ2-2; no definite D call. Looked up from germline, CDR1 is SGHTA and CDR2 is FQGTGA. This CDR3 contains 13 residues. V lost 4 bases to trimming and J lost 0 bases, with 3 bases between them. CDR3: CASSSANTGELFF. In DNA, the CDR3 is TGTGCCAGCAGCTCAGCGAACACCGGGGAGCTGTTTTTT.

The chain combines TRBV6-1 with TRBJ2-7; TRBD2 might be the D (5 bases). The CDR3 runs 16 residues. Germline CDR1 and CDR2: MNHNS and SASEGT. V lost 3 bases and J lost 0, with 15 bases in between. This CDR3 reads CASSDRRSTVSYEQYF. The CDR3 region has the DNA TGTGCCAGCAGTGACCGGAGGAGCACAGTCTCCTACGAGCAGTACTTC.

The J gene is TRBJ2-7, the V gene TRBV5-5; 9 nucleotides line up with TRBD1. In germline, CDR1 is SGHKS, CDR2 YYEKEE (reference sequence). The J segment lost 4 bases and the V segment lost 5 bases, leaving 7 bases of the junction unmatched. This CDR3 is built from 14 residues. In DNA form, the CDR3 reads TGTGCCAGCAGTTTTCCGGGACAGGGATACGAGCAGTACTTC. It translates to CASSFPGQGYEQYF. Full variable domain (missing parts from reference TRBV5-5 and TRBJ2-7): DAGVTQSPTHLIKTRGQQVTLRCSPISGHKSVSWYQQVLGQGPQFIFQYYEKEERGRGNFPDRFSARQFPNYSSELNVNALLLGDSALYLCASSFPGQGYEQYFGPGTRLTVT.

V gene TRBV7-9 combines with J gene TRBJ1-1; the D gene is possibly TRBD1 (6 bases). CDR1 and CDR2 (germline): SEHNR, FQNEAQ (reference sequence). The CDR3 is made up of 15 amino acids. The ends were cut back, 1 base at V and 4 bases at J, with 13 bases in the middle. This CDR3 reads CASSLVQGRGTEAFF. DNA for the CDR3: TGTGCCAGCAGCTTAGTCCAGGGGAGAGGCACTGAAGCTTTCTTT.

The V gene is TRBV6-6, the J gene TRBJ1-3; no firm D call. The germline V gene has CDR1 MNHNY and CDR2 SVGAGI (reference sequence). This CDR3 comprises 15 residues. Trimming shortened V by 3 bases and J by 0 bases, and 9 bases separated the two germline ends. CDR3 bases: TGTGCCAGCAGTTATGAGGCCTTCTCTGGAAACACCATATATTTT. This codes for CASSYEAFSGNTIYF.

The chain links TRBV6-1 to TRBJ2-2; D is unclear. The ends were cut back, 5 bases at V and 5 bases at J, with 9 bases in the middle. Germline loops: CDR1 MNHNS, CDR2 SASEGT. The CDR3 runs 13 residues. The CDR3 DNA reads TGTGCCAGCAGTTCCCAGACGACCGGGGAGCTGTTTTTT. It encodes CASSSQTTGELFF.

Here the CDR3 DNA reads TGCGCCAGCAGCCAAGCCCCTAGCGGGGGGCCTCAAGAGACCCAGTACTTC. It encodes CASSQAPSGGPQETQYF. J is TRBJ2-5 and V is TRBV4-1, with TRBD2 matching 11 bases. Trimming removed 1 base from V and 2 bases from J; junction bases left unmatched: 6. This CDR3 region has 17 residues. Per germline, CDR1 MGHRA and CDR2 YSYEKL.

The J gene is TRBJ2-5, the V gene TRBV19; 9 bases align to TRBD1. Germline CDR1 LNHDA, CDR2 SQIVND (reference sequence). CDR3 size: 15 residues. V lost 4 bases to trimming and J lost 5 bases; unmatched junction nucleotides: 8. Here the CDR3 reads CASSTQGARKETQYF. The DNA of the CDR3 is TGTGCCAGTAGTACACAGGGGGCGAGGAAGGAGACCCAGTACTTC. Looking up the rest from reference TRBV19 and TRBJ2-5 gives the full variable domain: DGGITQSPKYLFRKEGQNVTLSCEQNLNHDAMYWYRQDPGQGLRLIYYSQIVNDFQKGDIAEGYSVSREKKESFPLTVTSAQKNPTAFYLCASSTQGARKETQYFGPGTRLLVL.

The table lists this clone with a count of one. This rearrangement joins TRBV7-2 to TRBJ2-2; D not certain. Trimming pared 5 bases from V and 6 bases from J, leaving 7 bases between. The CDR3 extends over 12 amino acids. The germline V gene encodes CDR1 SGHTA and CDR2 FQGNSA. CDR3 sequence reads: CASSPFSGELFF. The CDR3 DNA sequence: TGTGCCAGCAGCCCTTTTTCCGGGGAGCTGTTTTTT.

The chain uses TRBV18 and TRBJ2-1; perhaps TRBD1 as D (6 bases). Germline CDR1 reads KGHSH; CDR2 reads LQKENI. This CDR3 is built from 13 residues. V lost 5 bases, J lost 9 bases, and 14 bases lay in between. The CDR3 coding sequence is TGTGCCAGCTCAGGGGGCTCGATTGGTGAGCAGTTCTTC. As protein: CASSGGSIGEQFF.

The V gene is TRBV7-9, the J gene TRBJ1-3; no reliable D call. This CDR3 is built from 17 residues. Trimming shortened V by 3 bases and J by 6 bases, and 21 bases separated the two germline ends. Germline values: CDR1 SEHNR, CDR2 FQNEAQ (reference sequence). Here the CDR3 reads CASSLGSSPRRENTIYF. The CDR3, as DNA: TGTGCCAGCAGCTTGGGGTCCAGTCCCCGAAGAGAAAACACCATATATTTT.

The chain joins TRBV7-2 to TRBJ2-7; 9 bases are shared with TRBD2. Germline loops: CDR1 SGHTA, CDR2 FQGNSA. J was trimmed by 7 bases and V by 1 base; bases with no gene match: 8. The CDR3 is 15 amino acids. The CDR3 loop reads CASSLGAGGPREQYF. In DNA form, the CDR3 reads TGTGCCAGCAGCTTAGGAGCGGGAGGTCCGAGGGAGCAGTACTTC.

This chain links TRBV7-2 with TRBJ1-2; 7 bases are shared with TRBD1. The CDR3 totals 16 residues. Germline CDR1 SGHTA, CDR2 FQGNSA. Germline trimming cut 4 bases from V and 3 bases from J; bases unmatched to any gene: 11. CDR3 residues: CASSSPQGGFYYGYTF. The CDR3 DNA follows: TGTGCCAGCAGCTCTCCCCAGGGGGGCTTCTACTATGGCTACACCTTC.

This rearrangement joins TRBV4-1 to TRBJ1-6; D is possibly TRBD1 (6 bases). From germline, CDR1 is MGHRA and CDR2 YSYEKL. The V gene lost 0 bases and the J gene lost 4 bases, with 13 bases spanning the gap. This CDR3 spans 17 amino acids. The CDR3 is CASSQEGQGLYNSPLHF. CDR3 nucleotide sequence: TGCGCCAGCAGCCAAGAAGGCCAGGGGTTGTATAATTCACCCCTCCACTTT.